This T cell receptor (beta chain) was identified during a study of shared clonotypes between healthy human individuals. Study-wide background: Donors consisted of a couple of women and three men between 18 and 49. Whole-study findings and limits: The study found lower generation probabilities in non-shared clonotypes than in those shared by all four donors. Only blood was sampled; tissue repertoires likely differ.

A note on this clone: The target antigen is unknown.

Researchers ran the assay at a deep level. Here immunoSEQ multiplex PCR was the method, and the copy in TCRdb shows in-frame clones only, minus some. In the table there are millions of clones, around nine tenths of which are singletons. CDR1 is SGHDT and CDR2 is YYEEEE in the germline V gene. The CDR3 is 16 residues long. The V and J ends lost 0 bases and 0 bases respectively, with 11 bases between them. The source is a man younger than 35 in good health. This chain joins TRBV5-6 and TRBJ2-3, with D perhaps matching TRBD2 (5 bases). Sequenced sample: naive CD4+ T cells sorted from blood. Subset: CD45RA+ positively selected. The CDR3 DNA follows: TGTGCCAGCAGCTTGGATAAGCGGAGGAGCACAGATACGCAGTATTTT. Its protein is CASSLDKRRSTDTQYF.